The clone carrying this TCR beta chain came up once. Antigen specificity is unknown. Trimming shortened V by 3 bases and J by 0 bases, and 13 bases separated the two germline ends. CDR1 and CDR2 (germline): KGHSH, LQKENI. The CDR3 has 16 residues. Clones were read by immunoSEQ multiplex PCR, and TCRdb kept only the in-frame ones, dropping some. The sample records roughly 64,000 clones, roughly 81% being singletons. These data are taken from a study of T cells in localized non-small cell lung cancer. Study-level results: It was uninvolved adjacent lung that showed the highest T cell clonality, exceeding tumor. Out of the top 100 tumor clones, a median around 56 were seen in adjacent lung. A higher density of T cells in blood coincided with extended overall survival.

Sample: PBMCs, taken before any cancer treatment. The chain links TRBV18 to TRBJ2-3; D tentatively fits TRBD1 or TRBD2 (5 bases each). The sequence was collected from a man aged 40-75 years with stage II lung adenocarcinoma. The CDR3 here is CASSPGDGASTDTQYF. For the CDR3, the DNA is TGTGCCAGCTCACCGGGGGACGGCGCTAGCACAGATACGCAGTATTTT.